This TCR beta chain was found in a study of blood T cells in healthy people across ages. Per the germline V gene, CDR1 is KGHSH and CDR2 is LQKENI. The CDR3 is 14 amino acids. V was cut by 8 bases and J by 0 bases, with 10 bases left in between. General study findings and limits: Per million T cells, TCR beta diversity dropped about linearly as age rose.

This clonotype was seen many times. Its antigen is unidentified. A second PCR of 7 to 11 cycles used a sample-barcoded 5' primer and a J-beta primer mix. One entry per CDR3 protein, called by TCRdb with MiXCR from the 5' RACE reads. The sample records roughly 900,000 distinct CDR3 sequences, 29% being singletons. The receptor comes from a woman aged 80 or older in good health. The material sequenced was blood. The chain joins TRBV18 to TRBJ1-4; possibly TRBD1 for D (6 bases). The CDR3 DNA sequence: TGTGCCAGCAGCCCAGGGGCAACTAATGAAAAACTGTTTTTT. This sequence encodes CASSPGATNEKLFF.